Sequencing of this T cell receptor (beta chain) was carried out in a study of blood T cell repertoires in COVID-19. Using immunoSEQ multiplex PCR, the repertoire was profiled, and TCRdb retains in-frame clones only, with some absent. The data contain about 210,000 clones, approximately 80% of them singletons. V lost 7 bases and J lost 4, with 19 bases in between. The CDR3 sequence is 14 residues long. Per the germline V gene, CDR1 is SQVTM and CDR2 is ANQGSEA. Enrolled through a virtual design, the participants were between roughly 18 and 89 years of age and came from about two dozen US areas. The chain joins TRBV29-1 to TRBJ1-1; D possibly corresponds to TRBD1 (5 bases). This clonotype originated in a man between 25 and 39 years old with acute COVID-19. Source material: PBMCs or T cells enriched from blood (not recorded which). CDR3 DNA: TGCAGCGCTGGAGGTTTCGGCGGGGGCACTGAAGCTTTCTTT. It specifies CSAGGFGGGTEAFF.